The next 4 T cell receptor beta chains were all read from a single sample in a study of T cells in localized non-small cell lung cancer. Clones were sequenced by immunoSEQ multiplex PCR, and TCRdb holds only the in-frame ones, with some missing. The data contain about 700 clones, roughly 21% of them singletons. The source material was normal lung tissue next to the tumor, sampled before any cancer treatment. Receptor source: a female donor of 60 years or more with stage I lung adenocarcinoma.

This clone has only a few counts. V is TRBV9 and J is TRBJ2-1; 9 bases map to TRBD2. V dropped 4 bases and J dropped 9; count of bases not matched to a gene: 14. The germline V gene has CDR1 SGDLS and CDR2 YYNGEE. The CDR3 contains 16 residues. CDR3 sequence: CASSPRVAGVGGEQFF. For the CDR3, the DNA is TGTGCCAGCAGCCCGAGAGTAGCGGGAGTAGGGGGTGAGCAGTTCTTC.

This clone was counted only a few times. This chain connects TRBV7-1 to TRBJ2-5; 7 bases match TRBD2. TRBV7-1 qualifies as an ORF whose function is uncertain. This CDR3 is 14 amino acids long. Trimming cost V 5 bases and J 4 bases; bases outside gene matches: 7. CDR3: CASSAFGEGETQYF. The CDR3 region has the DNA TGTGCCAGCAGCGCCTTTGGGGAGGGAGAGACCCAGTACTTC.

This clone is large. In nucleotides, the CDR3 is TGTGCCAGCAGCACACTAGGGGATACGCAGTATTTT. Translating gives CASSTLGDTQYF. V is TRBV6-8 and J is TRBJ2-3; perhaps TRBD2 as D (5 bases). Deletions cut 6 bases from V and 6 bases from J, with 10 bases between. CDR3 length equals 12 residues. In germline, CDR1 is MNHGY, CDR2 SAAAGT.

This clone has a handful of counts. The chain couples TRBV11-3 to TRBJ2-2; 8 nucleotides match TRBD2. The CDR3 length is 18 residues. Germline values: CDR1 SGHNT, CDR2 YENEEA. The trim removed 5 bases at V and 1 base at J, leaving 12 bases unmatched. CDR3 DNA: TGTGCCAGCAGCCCCGCCGGGGGGGCGGGGGTGAACACCGGGGAGCTGTTTTTT. Translating it yields CASSPAGGAGVNTGELFF. Together with reference TRBV11-3 and TRBJ2-2, the CDR3 gives the full variable domain: EAGVVQSPRYKIIEKKQPVAFWCNPISGHNTLYWYLQNLGQGPELLIRYENEEAVDDSQLPKDRFSAERLKGVDSTLKIQPAELGDSAVYLCASSPAGGAGVNTGELFFGEGSRLTVL.